A selection of T cell receptor beta chains follows, all from one sample in a study of blood T cell repertoires in COVID-19. The data were produced by immunoSEQ multiplex PCR, yet TCRdb's version contains in-frame clones alone and is incomplete. There are 250,000 to 300,000 clones in the sample; around 89% occur only once, and approximately 2% lies in the top ten. The sequenced sample consisted of PBMCs or T cells enriched from blood (not recorded which). These receptors were collected from a woman aged 55 to 70 in a cohort exposed to, infected with or recovered from COVID-19 (not recorded which). CDR3s include the opening cysteine and the closing phenylalanine or tryptophan. D genes are given only for firm matches. Clone size appears in some rows only: once, few, many, or a class for an expanded clone.

V gene	clone size	D gene	J gene	CDR3 protein	CDR3 DNA
TRBV7-6	NA	NA	TRBJ1-2	CASSLGQEANYGYTF	TGTGCCAGCAGCTTAGGACAGGAGGCTAACTATGGCTACACCTTC
TRBV27	NA	TRBD2	TRBJ2-7	CASSSSGLSYEQYF	TGTGCCAGCAGTTCTAGCGGACTTTCCTACGAGCAGTACTTC
TRBV5-5	NA	TRBD1	TRBJ1-2	CASSLGPETGVYGYTF	TGTGCCAGCAGCTTGGGCCCCGAGACAGGGGTTTATGGCTACACCTTC
TRBV30	NA	NA	TRBJ1-1	CAWSGALLTAMNTEAFF	TGTGCCTGGAGTGGGGCTCTCCTCACAGCTATGAACACTGAAGCTTTCTTT
TRBV10-3	NA	TRBD2	TRBJ2-7	CVIIAGVAYEQYF	TGTGTCATCATAGCGGGAGTCGCCTACGAGCAGTACTTC
TRBV4-1	NA	TRBD2	TRBJ2-1	CASSQETGTRGLNEQFF	TGCGCCAGCAGCCAGGAAACCGGGACTAGGGGTCTCAATGAGCAGTTCTTC
TRBV7-3	NA	NA	TRBJ2-2	CASSYDGHSDTGELFF	TGTGCCAGCAGCTACGACGGACACTCGGACACCGGGGAGCTGTTTTTT
TRBV19	NA	TRBD1	TRBJ1-1	CASRGTGAGNTEAFF	TGTGCCAGTAGGGGAACAGGGGCGGGAAACACTGAAGCTTTCTTT
TRBV7-9	NA	TRBD1	TRBJ1-1	CASSLETRGAFF	TGTGCCAGCAGCTTAGAGACCAGGGGGGCTTTCTTT
TRBV5-6	NA	NA	TRBJ2-3	CASSLFLRGLTDTQYF	TGTGCCAGCAGCTTGTTCCTGCGAGGGCTCACAGATACGCAGTATTTT
TRBV5-3	NA	NA	TRBJ2-2	CARSLRGSPTGELFF	TGTGCCAGAAGCTTGAGGGGGTCCCCCACCGGGGAGCTGTTTTTT
TRBV5-6	NA	TRBD1	TRBJ1-6	CASSLGRTGSSYNSPLHF	TGTGCCAGCAGCTTGGGAAGGACAGGGAGCTCCTATAATTCACCCCTCCACTTT
TRBV19	NA	NA	TRBJ1-6	CASSILTDNSPLHF	TGTGCCAGTAGTATACTGACAGATAATTCACCCCTCCACTTT
TRBV28	NA	TRBD1	TRBJ2-7	CASSSLRDRGYEQYF	TGTGCCAGCAGTTCCCTCCGGGACAGGGGCTACGAGCAGTACTTC
TRBV7-8	NA	TRBD1	TRBJ1-2	CASSSVTGEAGYTF	TGTGCCAGCAGCTCCGTGACAGGGGAAGCTGGCTACACCTTC
TRBV27	NA	NA	TRBJ2-1	CASSARSGEDNEQFF	TGTGCCAGCAGCGCCCGGAGCGGAGAGGACAATGAGCAGTTCTTC
TRBV18	NA	NA	TRBJ2-1	CASSPPRNEQFF	TGTGCCAGCTCACCACCGAGAAATGAGCAGTTCTTC
TRBV27	NA	NA	TRBJ1-4	CASSLLRTAKLFF	TGTGCCAGCAGTCTCCTTCGGACAGCAAAACTGTTTTTT
TRBV2	NA	TRBD1	TRBJ2-1	CASRTGQVGWDEQFF	TGTGCCAGCAGAACTGGACAGGTGGGGTGGGATGAGCAGTTCTTC
TRBV27	NA	NA	TRBJ1-1	CASSFRVHRPEAFF	TGTGCCAGCAGTTTCCGGGTCCACAGGCCTGAAGCTTTCTTT
TRBV6-6	NA	NA	TRBJ2-3	CASSYATDTQYF	TGTGCCAGCAGTTACGCGACAGATACGCAGTATTTT
TRBV7-2	NA	TRBD1	TRBJ2-1	CASSLVGSGTGFYNEQFF	TGTGCCAGCAGCTTAGTGGGTTCCGGGACAGGGTTCTACAATGAGCAGTTCTTC
TRBV2	NA	NA	TRBJ1-6	CASSEAAGSYNSPLHF	TGTGCCAGCAGTGAAGCCGCCGGGTCCTATAATTCACCCCTCCACTTT
TRBV19	NA	TRBD2	TRBJ2-7	CASSTKGLHVYEQYF	TGTGCCAGTAGTACGAAGGGACTACACGTCTACGAGCAGTACTTC
TRBV28	NA	NA	TRBJ1-1	CASRAMNTEAFF	TGTGCCAGCAGAGCCATGAACACTGAAGCTTTCTTT
TRBV13	NA	NA	TRBJ1-2	CASSLGRGNYGYTF	TGTGCCAGCAGCTTAGGCCGGGGGAACTATGGCTACACCTTC
TRBV9	NA	NA	TRBJ2-2	CASSVSANTGELFF	TGTGCCAGCAGCGTTAGCGCGAACACCGGGGAGCTGTTTTTT
TRBV7-8	NA	TRBD2	TRBJ2-5	CASSLLGASGKETQYF	TGTGCCAGCAGCTTACTGGGGGCTAGCGGGAAAGAGACCCAGTACTTC
TRBV28	NA	NA	TRBJ2-1	CASSLVGGSFF	TGTGCCAGCAGTTTAGTCGGGGGTTCGTTCTTC
TRBV6-5	NA	TRBD2	TRBJ2-7	CASSLRIIAGDEQYF	TGTGCCAGCAGTCTCCGTATCATAGCGGGGGACGAGCAGTACTTC
TRBV7-2	NA	TRBD1	TRBJ1-1	CASSWTGTTEAFF	TGTGCCAGCAGCTGGACAGGGACCACTGAAGCTTTCTTT
TRBV19	NA	TRBD2	TRBJ2-3	CASSMGTSRTDTQYF	TGTGCCAGTAGTATGGGGACTAGTAGGACAGATACGCAGTATTTT
TRBV7-2	NA	NA	TRBJ1-1	CASNLGGLTEAFF	TGTGCCAGCAACCTAGGGGGTCTTACTGAAGCTTTCTTT
TRBV6-2/TRBV6-3	NA	NA	TRBJ2-5	CASSYSPGDIKETQYF	TGTGCCAGCAGTTACTCCCCTGGGGACATTAAGGAGACCCAGTACTTC
TRBV19	once	NA	TRBJ1-6	CASTQQGQVNSPLHF	TGTGCCAGTACCCAGCAGGGACAAGTTAATTCACCCCTCCACTTT
TRBV19	few	TRBD1	TRBJ2-7	CASSATGATSYEQYF	TGTGCCAGTAGTGCCACAGGGGCGACCTCCTACGAGCAGTACTTC